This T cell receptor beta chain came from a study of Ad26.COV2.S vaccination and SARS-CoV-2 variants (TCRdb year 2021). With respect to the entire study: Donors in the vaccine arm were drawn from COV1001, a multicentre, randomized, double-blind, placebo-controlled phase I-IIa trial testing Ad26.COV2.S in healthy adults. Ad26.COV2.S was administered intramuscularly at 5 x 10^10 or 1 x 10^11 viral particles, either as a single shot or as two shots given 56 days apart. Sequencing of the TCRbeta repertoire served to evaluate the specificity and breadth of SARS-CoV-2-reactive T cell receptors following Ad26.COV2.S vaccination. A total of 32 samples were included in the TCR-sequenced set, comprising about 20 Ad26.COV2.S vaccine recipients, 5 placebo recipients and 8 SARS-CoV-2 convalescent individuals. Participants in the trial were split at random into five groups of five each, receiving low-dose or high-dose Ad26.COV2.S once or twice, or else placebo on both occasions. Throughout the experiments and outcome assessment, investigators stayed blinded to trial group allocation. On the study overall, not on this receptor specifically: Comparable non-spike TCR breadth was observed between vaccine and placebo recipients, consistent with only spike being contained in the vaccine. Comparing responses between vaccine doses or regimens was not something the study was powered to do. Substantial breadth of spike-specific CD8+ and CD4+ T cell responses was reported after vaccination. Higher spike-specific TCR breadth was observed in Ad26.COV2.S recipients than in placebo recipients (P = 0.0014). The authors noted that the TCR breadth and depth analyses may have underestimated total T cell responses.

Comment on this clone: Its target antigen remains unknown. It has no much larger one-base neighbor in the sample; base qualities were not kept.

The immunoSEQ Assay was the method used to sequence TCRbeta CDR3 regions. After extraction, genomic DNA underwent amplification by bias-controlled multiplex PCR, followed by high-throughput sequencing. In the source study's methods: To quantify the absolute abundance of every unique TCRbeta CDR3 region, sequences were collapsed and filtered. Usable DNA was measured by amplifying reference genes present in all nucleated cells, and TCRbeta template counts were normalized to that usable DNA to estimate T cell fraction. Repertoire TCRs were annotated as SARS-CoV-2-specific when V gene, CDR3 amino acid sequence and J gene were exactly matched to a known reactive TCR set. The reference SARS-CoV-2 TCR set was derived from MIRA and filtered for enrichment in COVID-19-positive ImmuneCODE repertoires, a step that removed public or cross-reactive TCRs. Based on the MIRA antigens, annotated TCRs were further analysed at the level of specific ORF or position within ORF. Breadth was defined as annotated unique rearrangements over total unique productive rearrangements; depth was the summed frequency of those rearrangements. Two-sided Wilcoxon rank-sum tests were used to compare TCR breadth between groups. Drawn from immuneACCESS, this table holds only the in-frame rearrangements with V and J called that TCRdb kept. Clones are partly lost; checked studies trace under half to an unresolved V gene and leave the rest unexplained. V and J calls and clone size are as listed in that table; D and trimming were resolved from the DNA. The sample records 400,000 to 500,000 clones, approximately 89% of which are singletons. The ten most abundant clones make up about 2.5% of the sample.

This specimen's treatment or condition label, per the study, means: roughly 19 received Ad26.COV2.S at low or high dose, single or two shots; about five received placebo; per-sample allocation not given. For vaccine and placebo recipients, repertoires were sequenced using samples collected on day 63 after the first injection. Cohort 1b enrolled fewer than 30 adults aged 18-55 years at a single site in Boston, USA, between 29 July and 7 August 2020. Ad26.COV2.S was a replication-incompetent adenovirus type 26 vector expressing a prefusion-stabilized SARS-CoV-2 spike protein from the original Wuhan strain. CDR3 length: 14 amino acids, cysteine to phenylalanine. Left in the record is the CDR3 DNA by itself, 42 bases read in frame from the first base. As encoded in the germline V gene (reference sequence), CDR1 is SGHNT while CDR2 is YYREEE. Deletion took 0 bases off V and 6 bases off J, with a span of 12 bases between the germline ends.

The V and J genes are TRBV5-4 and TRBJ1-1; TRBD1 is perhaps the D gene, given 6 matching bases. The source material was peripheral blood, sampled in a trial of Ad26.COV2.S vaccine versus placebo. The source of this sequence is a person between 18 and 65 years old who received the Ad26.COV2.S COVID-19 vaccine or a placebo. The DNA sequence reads TGTGCCAGCAGCTTGGCTGGGGGCGAGGCTGAAGCTTTCTTT. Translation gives CASSLAGGEAEAFF.